What follows is one T cell receptor (beta chain) and its context. Its antigen remains unknown. Sequencing of the DNA from cultured CD4+ T cells was carried out with the Oncomine TCR Beta short-read assay. Genomic DNA was isolated from cultured CD4+ T cells. Each CDR3 protein gets one entry after TCRdb re-called the PCR reads with MiXCR. The table has around 20,000 distinct CDR3 sequences, over 35% seen once. This sample was taken from a study of vaccination and CD4 T cells after COVID-19. Study information: Investigators drew the post-COVID samples a median roughly 96 days after diagnosis, with a range of 35 to 161.

As for treatment: approximately 9-day PBMC culture with coronavirus spike peptide pools or control peptides (ViraFEST assay). Culture conditions combined two million PBMCs per well with 8.5 to 10 IU/ml IL-2 and 9 to 10 ug/ml peptide pools. Study-level results: Median SARS-CoV-2-reactive clonotype numbers rose nonsignificantly, roughly 20 to 38.

This CDR3 comprises 15 residues. Germline CDR1 is MNHEY and CDR2 is SVGAGI. Trimming removed 3 bases from V and 1 base from J, with 12 bases in between. The material sequenced was CD4+ T cells from blood, cultured in vitro, taken before SARS-CoV-2 vaccination. The J gene is TRBJ2-5, the V gene TRBV6-5; D could derive from TRBD1 or TRBD2 (6 bases each). The receptor was isolated from a human donor who received a COVID-19 vaccine. CDR3: CASSYSRGRQETQYF. Written as DNA, the CDR3 is TGTGCCAGCAGTTATTCCCGGGGGCGCCAAGAGACCCAGTACTTC.